This passage covers 10 T cell receptor beta chains from one sample sequenced in a study of human T cells and chemical hapten exposure. Described time point: patch test 2, 6 weeks after DPC sensitization. Treatment reported: therapeutic diphenylcyclopropenone sensitization with weekly scalp DPC. TCRdb processed the RACE reads anew with MiXCR; each CDR3 protein has one entry. The table records 330,000 or so distinct CDR3 sequences, around 6% of them present only once. The source material was whole blood, sampled in connection with sensitization to the hapten diphenylcyclopropenone (DPC). All receptors come from a woman aged 18-29 years with alopecia areata. Some clones in this sample may be carry-over from other donors' samples.

This clonotype was seen more than once but under ten times. J is TRBJ2-1 and V is TRBV7-9; TRBD2 matches at 12 bases. V was pared by 2 bases and J by 1 base, with 0 bases of the junction left unmatched. Germline V lookup: CDR1 SEHNR, CDR2 FQNEAQ (reference sequence). There are 16 residues in the CDR3. The CDR3 bases are TGTGCCAGCAGCTTAACTAGCGGGGGGTCCTACAATGAGCAGTTCTTC. This sequence encodes CASSLTSGGSYNEQFF.

This clonotype was counted only a few times. The chain links TRBV18 to TRBJ2-3, with 7 bases fitting TRBD1. The CDR3 totals 17 residues. Germline V gene lookup returns CDR1 KGHSH and CDR2 LQKENI. V was pared by 3 bases and J by 2 bases, with 11 bases of the junction left unmatched. DNA for the CDR3: TGTGCCAGCTCACCCGTCGAGTCGGGACAGAACACAGATACGCAGTATTTT. It is translated as CASSPVESGQNTDTQYF.

This clonotype was observed a few times. The V gene is TRBV6-2 or TRBV6-3, the J gene TRBJ2-3, with D unclear. The CDR3 is made up of 17 amino acids. Germline CDR1 is MNHEY and CDR2 is SVGEGT. V dropped 5 bases and J dropped 1 base, with 19 bases sitting between them. In DNA form, the CDR3 reads TGTGCCAGCAGTCCCGGAAAGACTTTCTCCCGCACAGATACGCAGTATTTT. Protein sequence: CASSPGKTFSRTDTQYF.

This chain joins TRBV4-2 and TRBJ2-6; no firm D call. Trimming took 5 bases from V and 0 from J, leaving 14 bases between them. CDR3 length: 17 residues. Germline V gives CDR1 LGHNA, CDR2 YNFKEQ. The CDR3 bases are TGTGCCAGCAGCTCGCGGACCGCGAGCTCTGGGGCCAACGTCCTGACTTTC. Translating gives CASSSRTASSGANVLTF.

This chain connects TRBV28 to TRBJ2-1, with 9 bases aligning to TRBD2. Germline values: CDR1 MDHEN, CDR2 SYDVKM. This CDR3 contains 19 residues. V trimming: 5 bases; J trimming: 5 bases; junction bases outside the gene matches: 19. DNA for the CDR3: TGTGCCAGCAGTCCCGTTGTGAGTCCCGTAGCGGGGGTCGACAATGAGCAGTTCTTC. Amino acid sequence: CASSPVVSPVAGVDNEQFF.

The J gene is TRBJ2-3, the V gene TRBV7-2, with D maybe TRBD2 (6 bases). This CDR3 comprises 17 residues. Germline V gives CDR1 SGHTA, CDR2 FQGNSA. Trimming left V 5 bases short and J 1 base short, with 19 bases between. The CDR3 DNA is TGTGCCAGCAGCCCACCTGGTTTGGGGGGAGGCACAGATACGCAGTATTTT. Protein sequence: CASSPPGLGGGTDTQYF.

There are a few counts of this clonotype. The chain couples TRBV28 to TRBJ2-7; TRBD1 aligns across 8 bases. J gave up 7 bases and V 3 bases, and 8 bases lay outside the gene matches. The CDR3 runs to 14 residues. CDR1 is MDHEN, CDR2 SYDVKM, per germline. CDR3 in amino acids: CASSLTGVQGEQYF. CDR3 DNA sequence: TGTGCCAGCAGTTTGACAGGGGTCCAGGGGGAGCAGTACTTC.

This clonotype was seen repeatedly, ten times or more. The chain combines TRBV12-3 or TRBV12-4 with TRBJ2-1; maybe TRBD2 (6 bases). The V and J ends lost 4 bases and 9 bases respectively, with 16 bases between them. This CDR3 contains 14 residues. The CDR3 DNA reads as TGTGCCAGCAGTTCGACTAGGTCGAGGGGTGAGCAGTTCTTC. Residues: CASSSTRSRGEQFF.

This clonotype was seen ten or more times. The gene calls are TRBV20-1 and TRBJ1-2; the D is unclear. V was clipped by 5 bases and J by 2 bases, with 9 bases between them. Looked up from germline, CDR1 is DFQATT and CDR2 is SNEGSKA (reference sequence). The CDR3 is 12 residues long. The CDR3 sequence: CSADDGNYGYTF. Here the CDR3 DNA reads TGCAGTGCTGACGACGGAAACTATGGCTACACCTTC.

This clonotype was recorded a few times. The chain combines TRBV2 with TRBJ2-3; D may be TRBD2 (6 bases). The CDR3 contains 14 residues. Per the germline V gene, CDR1 is SNHLY and CDR2 is FYNNEI. The V and J ends lost 6 bases and 0 bases respectively, with 10 bases between them. The CDR3 spells CASRPGLSTDTQYF. The CDR3 coding sequence is TGTGCCAGCAGACCGGGACTGAGCACAGATACGCAGTATTTT.